This entry is about one T cell receptor (beta chain). These data come from a study of blood T cell repertoires in COVID-19. Study-level information: COVID-19 samples from acute and convalescent phases originated in the United States, Italy and Spain. The cDNA or gDNA used as material had been derived from T cells, B-cell-depleted T cells, or PBMCs.

The junction had 13 bases not matched to a gene; V was cut back by 0 bases and J by 10 bases. The germline gives CDR1 SGHTA, CDR2 FQGNSA. CDR3 length: 16 residues. Authors' data handling: How many nucleated cells were present was estimated from reference gene primer amplification. Assay: immunoSEQ multiplex PCR; the TCRdb copy retains only in-frame clones and omits some. The D gene and trimming were derived from the DNA, and the V and J assignments and clone size from that table. The repertoire holds more than 85,000 clones, 75% to 90% seen once, with less than 8% in the top ten. J is TRBJ1-1 and V is TRBV7-2; 8 positions agree with TRBD1. Sequencing used peripheral blood. The origin of this receptor is a woman in her forties or fifties with acute or convalescent COVID-19. This chain's CDR3 is CASSLAGNRQGARAFF. For the CDR3, the DNA is TGTGCCAGCAGCTTAGCCGGAAATCGGCAGGGGGCCAGAGCTTTCTTT.